These T cell receptor beta chains were read from a single sample in a study of T cell repertoires in cytomegalovirus infection. TCRdb recomputed calls from the reads with MiXCR, one row per CDR3 protein. The repertoire holds about 530,000 distinct CDR3 sequences, approximately 26% seen once, with around 13% in the top ten. The sequencing input was PBMCs. All receptors derive from a human donor in good health (CMV status not recorded). Some clones in this sample may be carry-over from other donors' samples. Each CDR3 is given with its conserved first and last residue. D genes are given only for firm matches. The size entry is marked missing in some rows and otherwise reads once, few, many or a size class.

V gene: TRBV7-9
clone size: .
D gene: .
J gene: TRBJ2-3
CDR3 DNA: TGTGCCAGCAACGAAATTACAGGGCGCACAGATACGCAGTATTTT
CDR3 protein: CASNEITGRTDTQYF

V gene: TRBV6-1
clone size: few
D gene: .
J gene: TRBJ2-2
CDR3 DNA: TGTGCCAGCAGCCAGAATGTTTTAGGCGGGGAGCTGTTTTTT
CDR3 protein: CASSQNVLGGELFF

V gene: TRBV11-2
clone size: .
D gene: .
J gene: TRBJ2-1
CDR3 DNA: TGTGCCAGCAGCTTAGGACTAGTTGTCAATAATGAGCAGTTCTTC
CDR3 protein: CASSLGLVVNNEQFF

V gene: TRBV19
clone size: few
D gene: .
J gene: TRBJ2-2
CDR3 DNA: TGTGCCAGCACGGGGGCGGGGCGGAGGGCCGGGGAGCTGTTTTTT
CDR3 protein: CASTGAGRRAGELFF

V gene: TRBV30
clone size: few
D gene: TRBD1
J gene: TRBJ1-3
CDR3 DNA: TGTGCCTGGAGACTGGACAGGGTGACGGGAAACACCATATATTTT
CDR3 protein: CAWRLDRVTGNTIYF

V gene: TRBV10-2
clone size: few
D gene: .
J gene: TRBJ1-1
CDR3 DNA: TGCGCCAGCATGGGCAGTAGGGACACTGAAGCTTTCTTT
CDR3 protein: CASMGSRDTEAFF

V gene: TRBV5-6
clone size: .
D gene: TRBD2
J gene: TRBJ2-1
CDR3 DNA: TGTGCCAGCAGCACCGGGACTAGCGGGAGGGGTGAGCAGTTCTTC
CDR3 protein: CASSTGTSGRGEQFF

V gene: TRBV30
clone size: .
D gene: .
J gene: TRBJ1-5
CDR3 DNA: TGTGCCTGGAGCCCAGCCTCAGGTCAGCCCCAGCATTTT
CDR3 protein: CAWSPASGQPQHF

V gene: TRBV12-3/TRBV12-4
clone size: few
D gene: .
J gene: TRBJ1-5
CDR3 DNA: TGTGCCAGCAGTAAATGGGACGGTAATCAGCCCCAGCATTTT
CDR3 protein: CASSKWDGNQPQHF

V gene: TRBV12-3/TRBV12-4
clone size: .
D gene: TRBD2
J gene: TRBJ2-5
CDR3 DNA: TGTGCCAGCAGATCACTAGCGGGAAATGAAGAGACCCAGTACTTC
CDR3 protein: CASRSLAGNEETQYF

V gene: TRBV28
clone size: few
D gene: .
J gene: TRBJ1-3
CDR3 DNA: TGTGCCAGCGCGACTTCAACAACGGTACATGGAAACACCATATATTTT
CDR3 protein: CASATSTTVHGNTIYF

V gene: TRBV4-1
clone size: many
D gene: TRBD2
J gene: TRBJ2-3
CDR3 DNA: TGCGCCAGCAGCCTCCAAAGCGGGAGGAGGCAAGATACGCAGTATTTT
CDR3 protein: CASSLQSGRRQDTQYF

V gene: TRBV6-2/TRBV6-3
clone size: .
D gene: .
J gene: TRBJ1-2
CDR3 DNA: TGTGCCAGCAGCCGACGCGGGGGCGCGAGTTTAAGCTACACCTTC
CDR3 protein: CASSRRGGASLSYTF

V gene: TRBV7-2
clone size: many
D gene: TRBD1
J gene: TRBJ2-7
CDR3 DNA: TGTGCCAGCAGCCCAGACAGGGCCTCCTACGAGCAGTACTTC
CDR3 protein: CASSPDRASYEQYF

V gene: TRBV12-3/TRBV12-4
clone size: few
D gene: .
J gene: TRBJ2-7
CDR3 DNA: TGTGCCAGCAGTTTCGACAGCTTCCACGAGCAGTACTTC
CDR3 protein: CASSFDSFHEQYF

V gene: TRBV28
clone size: .
D gene: .
J gene: TRBJ1-2
CDR3 DNA: TGTGCCAGCAGTACCGACATGGGCTATGGCTACACCTTC
CDR3 protein: CASSTDMGYGYTF

V gene: TRBV7-9
clone size: .
D gene: TRBD2
J gene: TRBJ2-1
CDR3 DNA: TGTGCCAGCAGCGTAGCAGGCGGGACCCCGGGAGGCCATGAGCAGTTCTTC
CDR3 protein: CASSVAGGTPGGHEQFF

V gene: TRBV18
clone size: few
D gene: TRBD1
J gene: TRBJ2-1
CDR3 DNA: TGTGCCAGCTCATCGACGGACAGGGGCGCCTACAATGAGCAGTTCTTC
CDR3 protein: CASSSTDRGAYNEQFF

V gene: TRBV7-6
clone size: few
D gene: .
J gene: TRBJ2-1
CDR3 DNA: TGTGCCAGCAGCTTGACGGGATCAGCGGTCGATGAGCAGTTCTTC
CDR3 protein: CASSLTGSAVDEQFF

V gene: TRBV7-9
clone size: few
D gene: .
J gene: TRBJ1-5
CDR3 DNA: TGTGCCAGCAGCTTAGAACAGGCCGGCCAGCCCCAGCATTTT
CDR3 protein: CASSLEQAGQPQHF

V gene: TRBV7-3
clone size: few
D gene: .
J gene: TRBJ1-1
CDR3 DNA: TGTGCCAGCAGCTTGGGGGGGATCTCTGAAGCTTTCTTT
CDR3 protein: CASSLGGISEAFF

V gene: TRBV10-3
clone size: .
D gene: TRBD1
J gene: TRBJ1-5
CDR3 DNA: TGTGCCATCAGCTCCGGGACAGGGGGCTTTTTTCAGCCCCAGCATTTT
CDR3 protein: CAISSGTGGFFQPQHF

V gene: TRBV20-1
clone size: .
D gene: .
J gene: TRBJ1-5
CDR3 DNA: TGCAGTGCTAGAGAGGCGATTCGGCAATTCAATCAGCCCCAGCATTTT
CDR3 protein: CSAREAIRQFNQPQHF

V gene: TRBV6-2/TRBV6-3
clone size: .
D gene: .
J gene: TRBJ2-1
CDR3 DNA: TGTGCCAGCAGATTTAGCGGAGGATCCTACAATGAGCAGTTCTTC
CDR3 protein: CASRFSGGSYNEQFF

V gene: TRBV4-3
clone size: .
D gene: .
J gene: TRBJ2-1
CDR3 DNA: TGCGCCAGCAGCCCTAACCCGGCTAGTCGATTTAATGAGCAGTTCTTC
CDR3 protein: CASSPNPASRFNEQFF

V gene: TRBV4-3
clone size: few
D gene: .
J gene: TRBJ2-3
CDR3 DNA: TGCGCCAGCAGCTTAAGAAGAGGGAGGACAGATACGCAGTATTTT
CDR3 protein: CASSLRRGRTDTQYF

V gene: TRBV7-3
clone size: many
D gene: TRBD2
J gene: TRBJ2-5
CDR3 DNA: TGTGCCAGCAGCAAGACTAGCGGGAGGGCCTTGGGTGAGACCCAGTACTTC
CDR3 protein: CASSKTSGRALGETQYF

V gene: TRBV7-2
clone size: many
D gene: .
J gene: TRBJ2-1
CDR3 DNA: TGTGCCAGCAGCTTCAGCGGTGCAGAGCAGTTCTTC
CDR3 protein: CASSFSGAEQFF

V gene: TRBV19
clone size: few
D gene: .
J gene: TRBJ2-3
CDR3 DNA: TGTGCCAGTAGCGCGAGCCCCACCCAAGATACGCAGTATTTT
CDR3 protein: CASSASPTQDTQYF

V gene: TRBV20-1
clone size: few
D gene: TRBD2
J gene: TRBJ2-3
CDR3 DNA: TGCAGTGCTAGAAGACTAGCGGGAGCCCAAAATACGCAGTATTTT
CDR3 protein: CSARRLAGAQNTQYF

V gene: TRBV9
clone size: .
D gene: TRBD2
J gene: TRBJ2-1
CDR3 DNA: TGTGCCAGCAGCGTAGCCCCCTGGGCGGGAGGGGGCAATGAGCAGTTCTTC
CDR3 protein: CASSVAPWAGGGNEQFF

V gene: TRBV30
clone size: .
D gene: .
J gene: TRBJ1-2
CDR3 DNA: TGTGCCTGGAGTGTAAAGACAGCTCTAACCTACTATGGCTACACCTTC
CDR3 protein: CAWSVKTALTYYGYTF

V gene: TRBV7-2
clone size: .
D gene: .
J gene: TRBJ2-7
CDR3 DNA: TGTGCCAGCAGTAGTCTGGAGAGGAGCTCCTACGAGCAGTACTTC
CDR3 protein: CASSSLERSSYEQYF

V gene: TRBV29-1
clone size: .
D gene: TRBD2
J gene: TRBJ2-1
CDR3 DNA: TGCAGCGTTTCAATAGCGGGAGTTGGCAATGAGCAGTTCTTC
CDR3 protein: CSVSIAGVGNEQFF

V gene: TRBV5-4
clone size: .
D gene: .
J gene: TRBJ1-2
CDR3 DNA: TGTGCCAGCAGCTTGGGTTCAGGGATGGATGGCTACACCTTC
CDR3 protein: CASSLGSGMDGYTF

V gene: TRBV9
clone size: .
D gene: .
J gene: TRBJ2-7
CDR3 DNA: TGTGCCAGCAGCGTATCCCCGACCTACGAGCAGTACTTC
CDR3 protein: CASSVSPTYEQYF

V gene: TRBV7-8
clone size: medium-sized
D gene: .
J gene: TRBJ2-1
CDR3 DNA: TGTGCCAGCAGCTTAGGGGCGGTCGCCGGGGAGCAGTTCTTC
CDR3 protein: CASSLGAVAGEQFF